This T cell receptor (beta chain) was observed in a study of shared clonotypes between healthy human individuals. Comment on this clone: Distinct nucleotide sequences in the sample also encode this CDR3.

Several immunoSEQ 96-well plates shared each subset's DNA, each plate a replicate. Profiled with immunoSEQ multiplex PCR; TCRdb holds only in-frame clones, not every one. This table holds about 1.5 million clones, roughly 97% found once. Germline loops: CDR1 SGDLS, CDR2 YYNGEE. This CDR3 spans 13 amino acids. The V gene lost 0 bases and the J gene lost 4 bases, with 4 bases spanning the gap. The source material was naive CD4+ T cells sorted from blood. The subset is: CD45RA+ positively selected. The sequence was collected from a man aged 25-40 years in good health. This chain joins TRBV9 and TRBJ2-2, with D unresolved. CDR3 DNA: TGTGCCAGCAGCGTAGCTTTCACCGGGGAGCTGTTTTTT. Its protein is CASSVAFTGELFF.